These 30 T cell receptor beta chains came from one sample sequenced in a study of cytomegalovirus exposure and HLA in healthy donors (TCRdb year 2017). Library construction relied on the immunoSEQ multiplex PCR assay. A mixture of 60 forward primers for TCR Vbeta segments and 13 reverse primers for TCR Jbeta segments was used in the multiplex PCR. In TCRdb, the immuneACCESS table is reduced to in-frame sequences with V and J assigned. These tables do not hold every clone; where another copy was compared, an unresolved V gene accounts for under half, and the others remain unexplained. The table of this sample itemizes under 130,000 clones. Jointly, the top ten make up 0.55% to 0.65% of the sample. The sample consisted of PBMCs. Receptor source: a man over 45 in good health and CMV-seronegative.

The chain recombines TRBV13 with TRBJ1-1; 7 nucleotides match TRBD1. The CDR3 has 14 residues. V gave up 4 bases and J gave up 6 bases; unmatched junction bases: 8. CDR1 is PRHDT and CDR2 is FYEKMQ in the germline V gene (reference sequence). The CDR3, as DNA: TGTGCCAGCAGCTACTCCAGGGGGTTCGCTGAAGCTTTCTTT. Translated: CASSYSRGFAEAFF.

This sequence joins TRBV11-2 and TRBJ2-7, with D perhaps matching TRBD1 (6 bases). Germline V gene lookup returns CDR1 SGHAT and CDR2 FQNNGV. This CDR3 has 15 amino acids. Trimming took 2 bases from V and 3 from J, leaving 14 bases between them. CDR3 nucleotides: TGTGCCAGCAGCTTATACAGGGTGGAAATCTACGAGCAGTACTTC. This translates into CASSLYRVEIYEQYF.

CDR3 sequence reads: CASSLISAAGTQYF. Here the CDR3 DNA reads TGTGCCAGCAGCTTAATAAGTGCAGCAGGGACCCAGTACTTC. This rearrangement joins TRBV7-3 to TRBJ2-5; D uncertain. This CDR3 comprises 14 residues. The V and J ends lost 1 base and 7 bases respectively, with 13 bases between them. The germline V gene encodes CDR1 SGHTA and CDR2 FQGTGA. The full variable domain, rest sourced from reference TRBV7-3 and TRBJ2-5, is GAGVSQTPSNKVTEKGKYVELRCDPISGHTALYWYRQSLGQGPEFLIYFQGTGAADDSGLPNDRFFAVRPEGSVSTLKIQRTERGDSAVYLCASSLISAAGTQYFGPGTRLLVL.

This chain connects TRBV9 to TRBJ2-7, with 7 bases lining up with TRBD1. Germline trimming cut 4 bases from V and 4 bases from J; bases unmatched to any gene: 11. The CDR3 is 15 amino acids. Germline lookup yields CDR1 SGDLS and CDR2 YYNGEE. The CDR3 coding sequence is TGTGCCAGCAGCCGCCAGGGGGATGGACGTTACGAGCAGTACTTC. Residues: CASSRQGDGRYEQYF.

The V call is TRBV15, the J call TRBJ2-7; 15 bases agree with TRBD2. The CDR3 length is 14 residues. Losses at the gene ends were 3 bases for V and 6 bases for J; bases not matched to a gene: 0. Germline V gives CDR1 LNHNV, CDR2 YYDKDF (reference sequence). The CDR3 region has the DNA TGTGCCACCAGCAGGGGACTAGCGGGAGGCGAGCAGTACTTC. Translating it yields CATSRGLAGGEQYF. Full variable domain (rest looked up from reference TRBV15 and TRBJ2-7): DAMVIQNPRYQVTQFGKPVTLSCSQTLNHNVMYWYQQKSSQAPKLLFHYYDKDFNNEADTPDNFQSRRPNTSFCFLDIRSPGLGDTAMYLCATSRGLAGGEQYFGPGTRLTVT.

The chain combines TRBV9 with TRBJ1-4; tentatively, D is TRBD1 (6 bases). Germline V gene lookup returns CDR1 SGDLS and CDR2 YYNGEE. CDR3 size: 15 residues. Trimming left V 2 bases short and J 7 bases short, with 15 bases between. CDR3 in amino acids: CASSVGAGAVEKLFF. The CDR3 DNA follows: TGTGCCAGCAGCGTTGGAGCAGGGGCGGTTGAAAAACTGTTTTTT.

The chain links TRBV5-1 to TRBJ1-4, with D possibly TRBD1 on 5 matching bases. The CDR3 has 14 residues. Between the trimmed V and J ends, which lost 0 bases and 6 bases, there was a span of 9 bases. CDR1 is SGHRS and CDR2 is YFSETQ in the germline V gene. This CDR3 is CASSLEGRDEKLFF. The CDR3 DNA sequence: TGCGCCAGCAGCTTGGAGGGGAGGGATGAAAAACTGTTTTTT.

CDR3 nucleotide sequence: TGTGCCAGCAGCCTTTCGCCGCTGTACAGGGGCTACACCTTC. Residues: CASSLSPLYRGYTF. This chain connects TRBV14 to TRBJ1-2, with D possibly TRBD1 on 5 matching bases. This CDR3 region has 14 residues. Germline loops: CDR1 SGHDN, CDR2 FVKESK. The V gene lost 4 bases and the J gene lost 8 bases, with 17 bases spanning the gap.

This chain links TRBV2 with TRBJ2-1, with 11 bases aligning to TRBD2. This CDR3 is 15 amino acids long. Germline V gene lookup returns CDR1 SNHLY and CDR2 FYNNEI. The ends lost 5 bases at V and 5 bases at J; junction bases unmatched: 5. CDR3 protein: CASSQTSGGNNEQFF. CDR3 DNA: TGTGCCAGCAGTCAAACTAGCGGGGGAAACAATGAGCAGTTCTTC.

The V and J genes are TRBV5-5 and TRBJ1-2; tentatively, D is TRBD1 (5 bases). This CDR3 comprises 13 residues. CDR1 is SGHKS and CDR2 is YYEKEE in the germline V gene (reference sequence). Deletions cut 0 bases from V and 6 bases from J, with 9 bases between. The CDR3 protein is CASSLEDTHGYTF. DNA of the CDR3: TGTGCCAGCAGCTTGGAGGACACTCATGGCTACACCTTC.

This chain joins TRBV7-2 and TRBJ1-2; 8 nucleotides match TRBD1. Germline V CDR1 and CDR2: SGHTA, FQGNSA. CDR3 length equals 14 residues. The trim removed 5 bases at V and 7 bases at J, leaving 9 bases unmatched. Written as DNA, the CDR3 is TGTGCCAGCAGCCCCCTCGACAGGGGATCTGGCTACACCTTC. Translated, it gives CASSPLDRGSGYTF.

The chain links TRBV10-2 to TRBJ2-3; 11 bases match TRBD2. The germline V gene encodes CDR1 WSHSY and CDR2 SAAADI. The CDR3 has 16 amino acids. With 11 bases clipped from V and 1 base from J, the junction kept 11 bases outside the gene matches. DNA for the CDR3: TGCGCCGCGACGGCTAGCGGGGGGTGGGGCACAGATACGCAGTATTTT. Protein: CAATASGGWGTDTQYF.

In DNA form, the CDR3 reads TGTGCCAGCAGTGAAGGCGGCATGAACTATGGCTACACCTTC. Protein: CASSEGGMNYGYTF. This rearrangement joins TRBV2 to TRBJ1-2; D not certain. Trimming pared 1 base from V and 2 bases from J, leaving 8 bases between. Germline assignment: CDR1 SNHLY and CDR2 FYNNEI. The CDR3 sequence is 14 residues long.

The V and J genes are TRBV18 and TRBJ1-6; D perhaps matches TRBD1 (5 bases). V dropped 4 bases and J dropped 5 bases, with 12 bases sitting between them. CDR1 is KGHSH and CDR2 is LQKENI in the germline V gene. The CDR3 consists of 15 residues. The CDR3 loop is CASSQHQGDNSPLHF. CDR3 nucleotide sequence: TGTGCCAGCTCACAACATCAGGGTGATAATTCACCCCTCCACTTT.

The chain links TRBV18 to TRBJ1-5; D is perhaps TRBD1 (6 bases). Germline assignment: CDR1 KGHSH and CDR2 LQKENI. V lost 2 bases to trimming and J lost 5 bases, with 13 bases between them. CDR3 length equals 15 residues. The CDR3 region is CASSPSGGRDQPQHF. The CDR3 bases are TGTGCCAGCTCACCAAGCGGGGGCCGGGATCAGCCCCAGCATTTT.

This chain joins TRBV5-8 and TRBJ1-2; D is ambiguous. The CDR3 totals 16 residues. Trimming took 0 bases from V and 2 from J, leaving 14 bases between them. Germline lookup yields CDR1 SGHTS and CDR2 YDEGEE. CDR3 in DNA: TGTGCCAGCAGCTTGGGGCCCAGAGGGCCCAACTATGGCTACACCTTC. Its protein product is CASSLGPRGPNYGYTF. Variable domain in full (rest from reference TRBV5-8 and TRBJ1-2): EAGVTQSPTHLIKTRGQQATLRCSPISGHTSVYWYQQALGLGLQFLLWYDEGEERNRGNFPPRFSGRQFPNYSSELNVNALELEDSALYLCASSLGPRGPNYGYTFGSGTRLTVV.

The chain uses TRBV4-2 and TRBJ1-5; no firm D call. The CDR3 spans 13 residues. V was cut by 0 bases and J by 5 bases, with 5 bases left in between. The germline V gene has CDR1 LGHNA and CDR2 YNFKEQ. CDR3 nucleotides: TGTGCCAGCAGCCAAGATCAGGATCAGCCCCAGCATTTT. The encoded protein is CASSQDQDQPQHF.

The rearrangement uses TRBV9 and TRBJ2-5; D unresolved. Germline V gene data show CDR1 as SGDLS and CDR2 as YYNGEE. Trimming pared 4 bases from V and 3 bases from J, leaving 13 bases between. The CDR3 contains 14 residues. CDR3 residues: CASSSPGLEETQYF. In nucleotides, the CDR3 is TGTGCCAGCAGCTCCCCGGGTCTTGAAGAGACCCAGTACTTC.

Concerning this clone: Different DNA sequences within this sample yield the same CDR3. This chain uses TRBV5-4 with TRBJ1-2; D might be TRBD1 (6 bases). Trimming stripped 4 bases from V and 1 base from J, with 8 bases between. This CDR3 is built from 13 residues. Germline V gives CDR1 SGHNT, CDR2 YYREEE (reference sequence). CDR3 residues: CASSTDSNYGYTF. CDR3 DNA: TGTGCCAGCAGCACGGACAGTAACTATGGCTACACCTTC.

The chain joins TRBV19 to TRBJ1-4; a possible D gene is TRBD1 (5 bases). Germline V CDR1 and CDR2: LNHDA, SQIVND (reference sequence). The CDR3 is 15 amino acids. V gave up 6 bases and J gave up 0 bases, with 11 bases separating them. The CDR3 here is CASSHKTATNEKLFF. The CDR3 nucleotides read TGTGCCAGTAGCCATAAGACAGCAACTAATGAAAAACTGTTTTTT.

V is TRBV29-1 and J is TRBJ2-7, with TRBD2 as a possible D gene (6 bases). This CDR3 region has 15 residues. V was trimmed by 4 bases and J by 2 bases, leaving 18 bases between them. Germline V gene data show CDR1 as SQVTM and CDR2 as ANQGSEA. The CDR3 sequence is CSVANTRDSPYEQYF. CDR3 nucleotide sequence: TGCAGCGTTGCCAACACCCGGGACTCACCCTACGAGCAGTACTTC.

The chain is built from TRBV9 and TRBJ2-2; the D gene is possibly TRBD2 (6 bases). The ends were cut back, 5 bases at V and 1 base at J, with 12 bases in the middle. The CDR3 runs to 15 residues. CDR1 is SGDLS and CDR2 is YYNGEE in the germline V gene. The DNA of the CDR3 is TGTGCCAGCAGTGGGGGGACTGGGAACACCGGGGAGCTGTTTTTT. This gives the protein CASSGGTGNTGELFF.

V and J are TRBV6-5 and TRBJ1-1, with 7 positions matching TRBD1. The CDR3 sequence is 14 residues long. Germline CDR1 is MNHEY and CDR2 is SVGAGI. Trimming cost V 4 bases and J 3 bases; bases outside gene matches: 5. CDR3 nucleotides: TGTGCCAGCAGTTCCGGGACAGAGGACACTGAAGCTTTCTTT. Residues: CASSSGTEDTEAFF.

The CDR3 protein is CASSLRQGGPQETQYF. In DNA, the CDR3 is TGTGCCAGCAGCTTACGGCAGGGTGGACCCCAAGAGACCCAGTACTTC. This chain joins TRBV13 and TRBJ2-5, with D maybe TRBD1 (5 bases). Germline assignment: CDR1 PRHDT and CDR2 FYEKMQ (reference sequence). Trimming shortened V by 2 bases and J by 1 base, and 14 bases separated the two germline ends. The CDR3 sequence is 16 residues long.

The genes are TRBV5-4 and TRBJ1-3, with TRBD1 identical over 7 bases. The CDR3 spans 15 residues. V lost 4 bases to trimming and J lost 0 bases; unmatched junction nucleotides: 4. Germline assignment: CDR1 SGHNT and CDR2 YYREEE (reference sequence). The DNA of the CDR3 is TGTGCCAGCAGCAAAGGGACAGCCTCTGGAAACACCATATATTTT. Protein sequence: CASSKGTASGNTIYF. The entire variable domain, with the rest obtained from reference TRBV5-4 and TRBJ1-3, is as follows: ETGVTQSPTHLIKTRGQQVTLRCSSQSGHNTVSWYQQALGQGPQFIFQYYREEENGRGNFPPRFSGLQFPNYSSELNVNALELDDSALYLCASSKGTASGNTIYFGEGSWLTVV.

The chain employs TRBV4-3 and TRBJ1-4; D unclear. This CDR3 contains 14 residues. Germline-derived CDR1 and CDR2 are LGHNA and YSLEER. Trimming took off 1 base at V and 7 bases at J, with 10 bases between the two ends. The CDR3 DNA reads TGCGCCAGCAGCCAAGGAGGAACGGGTGAAAAACTGTTTTTT. Translated: CASSQGGTGEKLFF.

The chain combines TRBV2 with TRBJ1-5; 9 bases are shared with TRBD1. Germline CDR1 is SNHLY and CDR2 is FYNNEI. The CDR3 is 16 amino acids. V lost 6 bases, J lost 5 bases, and 11 bases stayed unmatched. CDR3 protein: CASRAGTGSFDQPQHF. In DNA form, the CDR3 reads TGTGCCAGCAGGGCCGGGACAGGGAGCTTCGATCAGCCCCAGCATTTT.

The chain combines TRBV19 with TRBJ1-5; TRBD1 matches 11 bases. V lost 6 bases and J lost 7; bases outside the gene matches: 5. Germline V CDR1 and CDR2: LNHDA, SQIVND (reference sequence). The CDR3 consists of 14 residues. The CDR3, as DNA: TGTGCCAGTAGCTGGACAGGGGGCGAACAGCCCCAGCATTTT. Its protein product is CASSWTGGEQPQHF.

This chain links TRBV5-1 with TRBJ1-2; 7 bases are a match to TRBD1. Germline values: CDR1 SGHRS, CDR2 YFSETQ. V gave up 3 bases and J gave up 2 bases; unmatched junction bases: 7. This CDR3 has 15 residues. CDR3 in amino acids: CASSSLQGSNYGYTF. The CDR3 nucleotides read TGCGCCAGCAGCTCCCTACAGGGGTCGAACTATGGCTACACCTTC.

The rearrangement links TRBV5-1 to TRBJ2-2; D possibly corresponds to TRBD2 (6 bases). Trimming removed 0 bases at V and 5 bases at J, with 17 bases between. The CDR3 has 17 amino acids. Germline V CDR1 and CDR2: SGHRS, YFSETQ. The DNA of the CDR3 is TGCGCCAGCAGCTTGGATGGCGCAACCGCGGGGACCGGGGAGCTGTTTTTT. It translates to CASSLDGATAGTGELFF.